The clone carrying this T cell receptor beta chain was observed at least ten times. The antigen is not known. TCRdb reanalyzed the PCR reads via MiXCR. This table has roughly 30,000 clones, over 15% appearing once. V was cut by 4 bases and J by 6 bases, with 10 bases left in between. The CDR3 is 13 amino acids. Germline V gives CDR1 LGHDT, CDR2 YNNKEL (reference sequence). This entry belongs to a study of metastatic and nonmetastatic thyroid tumors. Study-level results: Across blood and tumor, TCR beta diversity in malignant thyroid tumors was reportedly significantly higher than in benign nodules.

Not a single patient had been given any form of treatment at any point before undergoing thyroid surgery. The TCR sequence derives from a female donor with papillary thyroid cancer or a benign thyroid nodule (not recorded which). Some clones in this sample may be carry-over from other donors' samples. The material sequenced was blood. The rearrangement links TRBV3-1 to TRBJ2-1; no firm D call. The CDR3 nucleotides are TGTGCCAGCAGCCGGACCGTGGTCAATGAGCAGTTCTTC. Protein sequence: CASSRTVVNEQFF.